The 27 T cell receptor beta chains below were found in one sample sequenced in a study of human T cells and chemical hapten exposure. Described time point: patch test 2, 6 weeks after DPC sensitization. Specified treatment: therapeutic diphenylcyclopropenone sensitization with weekly scalp DPC. TCRdb recomputed calls from the RACE reads with MiXCR, one row per CDR3 protein. The sample includes 84,000 or so distinct CDR3 sequences, 10% of them seen just once. The material sequenced was whole blood, taken in connection with sensitization to the hapten diphenylcyclopropenone (DPC). The origin of the receptors is a woman in her twenties or thirties with alopecia areata. Some clones in this sample may be carry-over from other donors' samples.

Regarding this clonotype: This may be a read error: a much more frequent sequence differs by one nucleotide. The chain recombines TRBV14 with TRBJ1-3, with unresolved D. The V end was cut by 1 base, the J end by 0 bases, with 7 bases between. CDR1 is SGHDN and CDR2 is FVKESK in the germline V gene. The CDR3 is 15 residues long. The CDR3, as DNA: TGTGCCAGCAGCCAAGGGATGAGCTCTGGAAACACCATATATTTT. Its protein is CASSQGMSSGNTIYF.

There are a few counts of this clonotype. The chain uses TRBV5-1 and TRBJ1-2; D ambiguous. Germline V gene data show CDR1 as SGHRS and CDR2 as YFSETQ. V lost 5 bases and J lost 0, with 11 bases in between. This CDR3 is 14 amino acids long. This CDR3 is CASSQDGANYGYTF. CDR3 bases: TGCGCCAGCAGTCAGGACGGCGCTAACTATGGCTACACCTTC.

This clonotype showed up many times. This rearrangement joins TRBV5-1 to TRBJ2-1; maybe TRBD2 (6 bases). CDR1 and CDR2 from the germline V gene are SGHRS and YFSETQ. This CDR3 is built from 13 residues. V was shortened by 3 bases and J by 15 bases, with 19 bases between the two germline ends. This CDR3 reads CASSSEILANPFF. In DNA, the CDR3 is TGCGCCAGCAGCTCCGAAATCCTAGCGAACCCGTTCTTC.

This clonotype showed up just a few times. The gene calls are TRBV18 and TRBJ1-5, with 7 bases that match TRBD1. The CDR3 loop spans 18 amino acids. The germline V gene has CDR1 KGHSH and CDR2 LQKENI. V shed 2 bases and J 0 bases; nucleotides not matched to a gene: 10. CDR3 in DNA: TGTGCCAGCTCACCAACGTCGCAGGGGGGTATTAGCAATCAGCCCCAGCATTTT. Translation: CASSPTSQGGISNQPQHF.

This clonotype was seen many times. V usage is TRBV12-2 and J usage is TRBJ2-1; the D call in the table, TRBD1, was not verified against the DNA. TRBV12-2 is a documented pseudogene. The CDR3 length is 19 residues. For the CDR3, the DNA is TGTGCAAGTCGCCTCAGGCCGATCCGGGACCACGGAGATCACAATGAGCAGTTCTTC. Protein product: CASRLRPIRDHGDHNEQFF.

This clonotype was detected many times. The V and J genes are TRBV6-5 and TRBJ1-5; D unclear. CDR3 size: 15 residues. V lost 0 bases and J 0 bases, leaving 6 bases between the germline ends. The germline gives CDR1 MNHEY, CDR2 SVGAGI. CDR3 nucleotides: TGTGCCAGCAGTTACTCGGTCAGTAGCAATCAGCCCCAGCATTTT. Its translation: CASSYSVSSNQPQHF.

The rearrangement joins TRBV7-6 to TRBJ2-2, with D uncertain. Trimming pared 1 base from V and 4 bases from J, leaving 10 bases between. The germline V gene encodes CDR1 SGHVS and CDR2 FNYEAQ. The CDR3 is made up of 15 amino acids. CDR3 loop: CASSLVLGSTGELFF. The CDR3 nucleotides are TGTGCCAGCAGCTTAGTATTGGGAAGCACCGGGGAGCTGTTTTTT. The full variable domain, in which reference TRBV7-6 and TRBJ2-2 provide the parts outside the CDR3, is GAGVSQSPRYKVTKRGQDVALRCDPISGHVSLYWYRQALGQGPEFLTYFNYEAQQDKSGLPNDRFSAERPEGSISTLTIQRTEQRDSAMYRCASSLVLGSTGELFFGEGSRLTVL.

This clonotype was counted ten times or more. The rearrangement links TRBV19 to TRBJ2-1, with D possibly TRBD1 on 6 matching bases. Germline CDR1 is LNHDA and CDR2 is SQIVND (reference sequence). V lost 4 bases and J 9 bases, leaving 19 bases between the germline ends. This CDR3 is 15 amino acids long. The CDR3 DNA sequence: TGTGCCAGTAGTACCTACCCGGGGACAAAGGGTGAGCAGTTCTTC. Protein product: CASSTYPGTKGEQFF.

There are many counts of this clonotype. V gene TRBV7-9 combines with J gene TRBJ1-1; a weak D match, TRBD1 (5 bases). The germline CDR1 and CDR2 sequences are SEHNR and FQNEAQ (reference sequence). Trimming took off 5 bases at V and 1 base at J, with 20 bases between the two ends. The CDR3 length is 17 residues. CDR3 nucleotides: TGTGCCAGCAGCATCCGACAGCCAATCACTAAGAACACTGAAGCTTTCTTT. As protein: CASSIRQPITKNTEAFF. The entire variable domain, with the rest obtained from reference TRBV7-9 and TRBJ1-1, is as follows: DTGVSQNPRHKITKRGQNVTFRCDPISEHNRLYWYRQTLGQGPEFLTYFQNEAQLEKSRLLSDRFSAERPKGSFSTLEIQRTEQGDSAMYLCASSIRQPITKNTEAFFGQGTRLTVV.

This clonotype was recorded many times. V gene TRBV20-1 combines with J gene TRBJ2-3; D is possibly TRBD1 (5 bases). V was shortened by 4 bases and J by 2 bases, with 13 bases between the two germline ends. This CDR3 has 14 residues. Per germline, CDR1 DFQATT and CDR2 SNEGSKA (reference sequence). The CDR3 nucleotides read TGCAGTGCTACCCGACAGTCGGCCACAGATACGCAGTATTTT. Amino acid sequence: CSATRQSATDTQYF.

The chain uses TRBV7-8 and TRBJ2-1; D is unclear. The CDR3 is 11 amino acids. Germline V gene data show CDR1 as SGHVS and CDR2 as FQNEAQ. Trimming stripped 0 bases from V and 8 bases from J, with 2 bases between. The CDR3, as DNA: TGTGCCAGCAGCTTAGCTTATGAGCAGTTCTTC. It translates to CASSLAYEQFF.

The gene calls are TRBV7-8 and TRBJ1-2; D not certain. V lost 5 bases to trimming and J lost 0 bases, with 13 bases between them. In germline, CDR1 is SGHVS, CDR2 FQNEAQ. The CDR3 consists of 15 residues. CDR3 bases: TGTGCCAGCAGCCTCATAGAGACGACTAACTATGGCTACACCTTC. It yields the protein CASSLIETTNYGYTF.

This clonotype was found a few times. The V and J genes are TRBV3-1 and TRBJ2-7; the match to TRBD2 covers 8 bases. V lost 4 bases and J lost 6; bases outside the gene matches: 8. The CDR3 has 14 amino acids. Germline V CDR1 and CDR2: LGHDT, YNNKEL (reference sequence). CDR3: CASSPGLAGSEQYF. CDR3 DNA sequence: TGTGCCAGCAGCCCTGGACTAGCCGGTAGCGAGCAGTACTTC.

This clonotype was counted ten times or more. The rearrangement links TRBV20-1 to TRBJ1-1; a weak D match, TRBD1 (5 bases). This CDR3 comprises 13 residues. CDR1 and CDR2 from the germline V gene are DFQATT and SNEGSKA (reference sequence). The V end was cut by 2 bases, the J end by 4 bases, with 11 bases between. The DNA for the CDR3 is TGCAGTGCTAGACGGGCAAGGGGCACTGAAGCTTTCTTT. This sequence encodes CSARRARGTEAFF.

The table lists this clonotype with a few counts. The genes are TRBV12-3 or TRBV12-4 and TRBJ2-1; the D is unclear. The CDR3 loop spans 14 amino acids. The V end lost 6 bases, the J end lost 4 bases, and 13 bases lay between the germline ends. As DNA, the CDR3 is TGTGCCAGCAGCTCCTCGGGCGTATACAATGAGCAGTTCTTC. Encoded protein: CASSSSGVYNEQFF.

This clonotype was seen at least ten times. The chain links TRBV6-2 or TRBV6-3 to TRBJ1-1; no firm D call. Looked up from germline, CDR1 is MNHEY and CDR2 is SVGEGT. Trimming left V 7 bases short and J 7 bases short, with 13 bases between. The CDR3 totals 12 residues. The CDR3 DNA is TGTGCCAGCACCACACAGCGGCTTGAAGCTTTCTTT. The encoded protein is CASTTQRLEAFF.

This clonotype appeared a few times. The chain recombines TRBV2 with TRBJ2-7, with D unclear. CDR1 and CDR2 from the germline V gene are SNHLY and FYNNEI. Trimming pared 6 bases from V and 0 bases from J, leaving 6 bases between. The CDR3 length is 12 residues. The CDR3 DNA sequence: TGTGCCAGCAGGTCCCCCTCCTACGAGCAGTACTTC. Amino acid sequence: CASRSPSYEQYF.

This clonotype was counted at least ten times. This chain links TRBV6-2 or TRBV6-3 with TRBJ2-1; maybe TRBD2 (7 bases). V was cut by 5 bases and J by 5 bases, with 10 bases left in between. Germline CDR1 is MNHEY and CDR2 is SVGEGT. The CDR3 spans 13 residues. The CDR3 loop reads CASSGGADNEQFF. The DNA for the CDR3 is TGTGCCAGCAGTGGGGGGGCCGACAATGAGCAGTTCTTC.

This clonotype was detected ten times or more. The chain carries TRBV20-1 and TRBJ1-3; a possible D gene is TRBD1 (6 bases). Trimming pared 3 bases from V and 0 bases from J, leaving 18 bases between. The CDR3 loop spans 17 amino acids. The V gene's germline CDR1 is DFQATT and CDR2 SNEGSKA (reference sequence). CDR3 in amino acids: CSASPGLQGISGNTIYF. The CDR3 DNA sequence: TGCAGTGCTAGCCCAGGACTACAGGGAATCTCTGGAAACACCATATATTTT.

This chain connects TRBV3-1 to TRBJ1-6; D is unclear. The V and J ends lost 5 bases and 10 bases respectively, with 15 bases between them. Germline-derived CDR1 and CDR2 are LGHDT and YNNKEL (reference sequence). The CDR3 is made up of 14 amino acids. Here the CDR3 reads CASSTARDLSPLHF. The DNA for the CDR3 is TGTGCCAGCAGCACCGCCCGAGACCTGTCACCCCTCCACTTT. The entire variable domain, with the rest obtained from reference TRBV3-1 and TRBJ1-6, is as follows: DTAVSQTPKYLVTQMGNDKSIKCEQNLGHDTMYWYKQDSKKFLKIMFSYNNKELIINETVPNRFSPKSPDKAHLNLHINSLELGDSAVYFCASSTARDLSPLHFGNGTRLTVT.

This clonotype was observed many times. This chain uses TRBV2 with TRBJ2-7; D is ambiguous. V lost 2 bases and J lost 0, with 11 bases in between. CDR3 length: 15 amino acids. Germline V gene sequence: CDR1 SNHLY, CDR2 FYNNEI. CDR3 nucleotides: TGTGCCAGCAGTGAACAGAGTCTATCCTCCTACGAGCAGTACTTC. Its protein is CASSEQSLSSYEQYF.

V usage is TRBV28 and J usage is TRBJ1-2, with 7 positions matching TRBD1. With 6 bases clipped from V and 4 bases from J, the junction kept 5 bases outside the gene matches. This CDR3 contains 13 residues. Germline CDR1 reads MDHEN; CDR2 reads SYDVKM. The CDR3 sequence is CASSVQGPYGYTF. The CDR3 coding sequence is TGTGCCAGCAGCGTACAGGGGCCCTATGGCTACACCTTC.

This clonotype was observed many times. This chain connects TRBV18 to TRBJ2-1; 9 bases fit TRBD2. The CDR3 contains 15 residues. Germline CDR1 KGHSH, CDR2 LQKENI. With V trimmed by 3 bases and J by 7 bases, 7 bases remained unmatched. The CDR3 here is CASSPSGGRPNEQFF. CDR3 nucleotides: TGTGCCAGCTCACCCAGCGGGGGGCGCCCGAATGAGCAGTTCTTC.

This clonotype was counted a few times. The V gene is TRBV7-9, the J gene TRBJ2-5, with a weak D call TRBD2 (5 bases). V was pared by 1 base and J by 2 bases, with 11 bases between. The V gene's germline CDR1 is SEHNR and CDR2 FQNEAQ (reference sequence). The CDR3 runs 15 residues. CDR3 sequence: CASSLGTGLQETQYF. The CDR3 DNA follows: TGTGCCAGCAGCTTAGGGACGGGGTTACAAGAGACCCAGTACTTC.

This chain connects TRBV5-1 to TRBJ1-6; D is perhaps TRBD1 (5 bases). Germline V lookup: CDR1 SGHRS, CDR2 YFSETQ. V was pared by 3 bases and J by 7 bases, with 14 bases between. This CDR3 is built from 15 residues. CDR3 protein: CASSSGPGSNSPLHF. The CDR3 region has the DNA TGCGCCAGCAGCTCCGGGCCAGGGTCGAATTCACCCCTCCACTTT.

This clonotype was found many times. The gene calls are TRBV11-2 and TRBJ2-2; 9 bases match TRBD1. Per germline, CDR1 SGHAT and CDR2 FQNNGV. This CDR3 is 14 amino acids long. Trimming removed 5 bases from V and 6 bases from J; junction bases left unmatched: 4. The CDR3 coding sequence is TGTGCCAGCAGCCGAGGGACAGGGTCCGGGGAGCTGTTTTTT. It codes for CASSRGTGSGELFF.

A single count supports this clonotype. Given a much more abundant clone one base away, this may be a read error. V gene TRBV12-3 or TRBV12-4 combines with J gene TRBJ2-7; 7 nucleotides align to TRBD2. The ends lost 8 bases at V and 4 bases at J; junction bases unmatched: 11. This CDR3 contains 14 residues. The CDR3 nucleotides are TGTGCCAGCGGCTCCCTAGGGACTACTTACGAGCAGTACTTC. This encodes CASGSLGTTYEQYF.